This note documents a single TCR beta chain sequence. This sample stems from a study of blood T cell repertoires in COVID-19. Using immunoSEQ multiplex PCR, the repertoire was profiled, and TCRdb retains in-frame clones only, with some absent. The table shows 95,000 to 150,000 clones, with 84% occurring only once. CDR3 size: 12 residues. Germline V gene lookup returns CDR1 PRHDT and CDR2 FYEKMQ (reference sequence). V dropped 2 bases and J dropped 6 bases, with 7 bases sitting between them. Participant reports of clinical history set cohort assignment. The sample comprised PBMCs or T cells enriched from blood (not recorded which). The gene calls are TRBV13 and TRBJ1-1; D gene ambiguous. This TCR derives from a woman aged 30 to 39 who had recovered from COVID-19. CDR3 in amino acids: CASSLPRAEAFF. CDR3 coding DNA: TGTGCCAGCAGCTTACCGAGGGCTGAAGCTTTCTTT.